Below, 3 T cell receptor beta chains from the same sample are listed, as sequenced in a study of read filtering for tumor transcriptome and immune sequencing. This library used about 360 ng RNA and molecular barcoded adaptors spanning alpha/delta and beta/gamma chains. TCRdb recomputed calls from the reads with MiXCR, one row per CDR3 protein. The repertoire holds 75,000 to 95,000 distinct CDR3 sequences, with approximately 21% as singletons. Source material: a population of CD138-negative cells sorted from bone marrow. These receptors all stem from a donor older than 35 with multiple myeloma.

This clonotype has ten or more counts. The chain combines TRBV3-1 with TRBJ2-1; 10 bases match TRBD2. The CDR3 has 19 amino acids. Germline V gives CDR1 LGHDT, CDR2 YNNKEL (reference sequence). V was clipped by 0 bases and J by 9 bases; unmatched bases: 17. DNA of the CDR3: TGTGCCAGCAGCCAAGATCTGGGGCCTAGCGGGGGCCGTGTAGGTGAGCAGTTCTTC. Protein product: CASSQDLGPSGGRVGEQFF.

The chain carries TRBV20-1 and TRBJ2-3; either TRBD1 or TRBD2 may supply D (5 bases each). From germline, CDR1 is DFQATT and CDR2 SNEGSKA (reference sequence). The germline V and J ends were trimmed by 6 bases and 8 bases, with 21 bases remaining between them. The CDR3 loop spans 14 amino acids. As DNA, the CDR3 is TGCAGTGCCAACCGACTCGGGACCTTAAGTACGCAGTATTTT. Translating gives CSANRLGTLSTQYF.

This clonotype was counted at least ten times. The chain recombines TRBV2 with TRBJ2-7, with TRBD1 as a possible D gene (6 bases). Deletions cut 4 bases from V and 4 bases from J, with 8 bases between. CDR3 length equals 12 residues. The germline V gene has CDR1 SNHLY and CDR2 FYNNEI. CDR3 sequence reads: CASSVQGYEQYF. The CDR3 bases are TGTGCCAGCAGTGTTCAGGGGTACGAGCAGTACTTC.